The source of this T cell receptor beta chain is a study of CXCR3-negative and CXCR3-positive naive CD8 T cells. The libraries of TRB cDNA were constructed through 5' RACE using UMI labels. From its re-call of the 5' RACE reads, TCRdb lists each CDR3 protein once, without DNA. This sample's table has about 43,000 distinct CDR3 sequences. The CDR3 covers 14 residues. The germline gives CDR1 SEHNR, CDR2 FQNEAQ (reference sequence). The sample consisted of memory CD8+ T cells from blood. V is TRBV7-9 and J is TRBJ2-5. The origin of this receptor is a human donor in good health. Some clones in this sample may be carry-over from other donors' samples. The chain's CDR3 is CASSSLRDQETQYF.